This T cell receptor (beta chain) was recorded in a study of monozygotic twins with inflammatory bowel disease. TCRdb re-called the 5' RACE reads and gives one entry per CDR3 protein, without DNA. This sample's clone table lists fewer than 550,000 distinct CDR3 sequences. CDR3 length: 15 residues. This receptor was taken from a human donor with ulcerative colitis or Crohn's disease, or a healthy co-twin of an affected twin (not recorded which). The chain links TRBV21-1 to TRBJ1-1. TRBV21-1 is an annotated pseudogene. The specimen was blood. CDR3 protein: CASSKAPKGNTEAFF.